This T cell receptor (beta chain) was identified during a study of T cell responses to AZD1222 COVID-19 vaccine. Findings of the study overall: Increased Spike-specific TCR breadth and depth were observed after two AZD1222 doses.

Germline CDR1 LNHDA, CDR2 SQIVND (reference sequence). CDR3 size: 12 residues. Trimming cost V 9 bases and J 7 bases; bases outside gene matches: 8. In regard to this clone: Its antigen is currently unknown.

Repertoires were generated with immunoSEQ multiplex PCR, while TCRdb's copy carries only in-frame clones and drops some. Among 250,000 to 300,000 clones listed, almost 95% were seen once. The sample here was peripheral blood, taken 28 days after the second AZD1222 dose. J is TRBJ2-5 and V is TRBV19; TRBD1 matches 7 bases. The clonotype originates from an adult who received the AZD1222 COVID-19 vaccine. In DNA, the CDR3 is TGTGCCAGCGGACAGGTCGGTGGGACCCAGTACTTC. Protein product: CASGQVGGTQYF.